The sample holds one count of the clone carrying this T cell receptor beta chain. Assay used: immunoSEQ multiplex PCR; TCRdb lists only in-frame clones, some missing. The sample lists tens of thousands of clones, around 78% seen once, with about an eighth in the top ten. The data derive from a study of PD-1 blockade in classical Hodgkin lymphoma. V was shortened by 6 bases and J by 7 bases, with 19 bases between the two germline ends. The CDR3 loop spans 14 amino acids. The V gene's germline CDR1 is SQVTM and CDR2 ANQGSEA. Each and every patient relapsed after autologous stem cell transplantation, and patients got differing brentuximab vedotin exposure. The study recorded best responses of complete response, partial response or progressive disease.

The TCR sequence derives from a human donor with classical Hodgkin lymphoma. This sequence joins TRBV29-1 and TRBJ2-1; perhaps D is TRBD1 or TRBD2 (6 bases each). The sequenced sample was peripheral blood mononuclear cells (PBMCs), obtained at baseline. The CDR3 DNA is TGCAGCGTCGGGGGCGGTAGGGGTACTAATGAGCAGTTCTTC. It encodes CSVGGGRGTNEQFF.